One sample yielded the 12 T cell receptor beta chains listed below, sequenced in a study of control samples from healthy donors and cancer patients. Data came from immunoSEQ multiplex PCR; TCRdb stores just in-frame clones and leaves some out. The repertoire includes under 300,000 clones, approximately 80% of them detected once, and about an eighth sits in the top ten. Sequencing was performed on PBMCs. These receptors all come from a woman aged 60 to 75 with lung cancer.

The CDR3, as DNA: TGTGCCAGCAGCTGGGGCCAGGGGGTCACAGATACGCAGTATTTT. It yields the protein CASSWGQGVTDTQYF. This chain links TRBV5-6 with TRBJ2-3; 7 bases map to TRBD1. The CDR3 totals 15 residues. The V and J ends lost 3 bases and 2 bases, in that order; junction bases with no gene match: 6. The V gene's germline CDR1 is SGHDT and CDR2 YYEEEE.

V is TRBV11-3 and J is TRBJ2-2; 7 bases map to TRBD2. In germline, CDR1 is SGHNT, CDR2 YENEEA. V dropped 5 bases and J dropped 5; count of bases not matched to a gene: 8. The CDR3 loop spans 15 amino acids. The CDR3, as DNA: TGTGCCAGCAGCCCGGGGGGAGGTTTGACCGGGGAGCTGTTTTTT. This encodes CASSPGGGLTGELFF.

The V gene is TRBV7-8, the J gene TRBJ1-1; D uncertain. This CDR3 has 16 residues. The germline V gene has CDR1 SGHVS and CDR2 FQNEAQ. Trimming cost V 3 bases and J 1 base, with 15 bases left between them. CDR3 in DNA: TGTGCCAGCAGCTTCGGCCGAATAAACCCGAACACTGAAGCTTTCTTT. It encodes CASSFGRINPNTEAFF.

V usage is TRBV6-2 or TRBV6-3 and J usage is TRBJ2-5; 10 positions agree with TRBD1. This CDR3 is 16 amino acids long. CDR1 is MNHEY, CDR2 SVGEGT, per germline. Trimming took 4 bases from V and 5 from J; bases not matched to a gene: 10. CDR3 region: CASSFGTGTGEETQYF. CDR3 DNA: TGTGCCAGCAGTTTCGGGACCGGGACAGGGGAGGAGACCCAGTACTTC.

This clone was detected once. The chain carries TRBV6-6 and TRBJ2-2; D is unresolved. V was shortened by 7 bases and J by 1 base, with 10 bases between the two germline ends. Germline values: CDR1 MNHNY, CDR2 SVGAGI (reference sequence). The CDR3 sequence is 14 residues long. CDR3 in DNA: TGTGCCAGCACCCCAAGTCGGAACACCGGGGAGCTGTTTTTT. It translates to CASTPSRNTGELFF.

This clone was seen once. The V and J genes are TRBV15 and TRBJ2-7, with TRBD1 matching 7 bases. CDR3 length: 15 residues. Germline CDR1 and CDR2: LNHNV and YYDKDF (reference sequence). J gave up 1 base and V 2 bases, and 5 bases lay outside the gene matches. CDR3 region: CATSRTGDGSYEQYF. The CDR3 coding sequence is TGTGCCACCAGCAGAACAGGGGATGGTTCCTACGAGCAGTACTTC.

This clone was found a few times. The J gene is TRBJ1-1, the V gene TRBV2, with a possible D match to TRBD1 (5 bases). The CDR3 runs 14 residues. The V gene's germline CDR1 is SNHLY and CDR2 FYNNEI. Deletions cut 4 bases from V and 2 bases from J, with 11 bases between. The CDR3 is CASSATWGNTEAFF. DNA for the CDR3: TGTGCCAGCAGTGCAACTTGGGGCAACACTGAAGCTTTCTTT.

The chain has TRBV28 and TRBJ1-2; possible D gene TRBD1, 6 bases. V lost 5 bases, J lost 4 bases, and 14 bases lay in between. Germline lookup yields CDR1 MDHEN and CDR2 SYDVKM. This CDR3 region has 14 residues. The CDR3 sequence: CASSLNGGFYGYTF. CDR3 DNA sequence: TGTGCCAGCAGTCTCAACGGGGGCTTCTATGGCTACACCTTC.

In DNA, the CDR3 is TGTGCCAGCAGTGGGCCAGGCACCTCCGAGCAGTACTTC. Amino acid sequence: CASSGPGTSEQYF. V is TRBV25-1 and J is TRBJ2-7, with no clear D. Between the trimmed V and J ends, which lost 4 bases and 6 bases, there was a span of 13 bases. CDR3 length equals 13 residues. From germline, CDR1 is MGHDK and CDR2 SYGVNS.

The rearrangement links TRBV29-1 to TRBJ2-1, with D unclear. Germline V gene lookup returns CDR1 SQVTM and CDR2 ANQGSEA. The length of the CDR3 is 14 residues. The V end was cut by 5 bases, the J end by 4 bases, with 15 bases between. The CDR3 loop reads CSVLAGVLYNEQFF. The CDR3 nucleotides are TGCAGCGTTTTGGCCGGCGTACTTTACAATGAGCAGTTCTTC.

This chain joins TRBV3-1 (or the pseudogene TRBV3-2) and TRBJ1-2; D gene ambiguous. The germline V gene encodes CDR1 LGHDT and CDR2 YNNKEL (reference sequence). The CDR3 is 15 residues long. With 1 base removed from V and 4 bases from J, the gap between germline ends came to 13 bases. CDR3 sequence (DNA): TGTGCCAGCAGCCAAGCCAGGTCAGCCATCTATGGCTACACCTTC. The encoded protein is CASSQARSAIYGYTF.

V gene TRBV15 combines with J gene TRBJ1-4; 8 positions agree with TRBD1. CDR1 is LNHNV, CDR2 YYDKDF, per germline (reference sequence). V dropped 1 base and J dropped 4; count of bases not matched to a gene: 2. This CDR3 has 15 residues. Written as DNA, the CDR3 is TGTGCCACCAGCAGAGCTGGACAGGGTAATGAAAAACTGTTTTTT. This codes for CATSRAGQGNEKLFF.